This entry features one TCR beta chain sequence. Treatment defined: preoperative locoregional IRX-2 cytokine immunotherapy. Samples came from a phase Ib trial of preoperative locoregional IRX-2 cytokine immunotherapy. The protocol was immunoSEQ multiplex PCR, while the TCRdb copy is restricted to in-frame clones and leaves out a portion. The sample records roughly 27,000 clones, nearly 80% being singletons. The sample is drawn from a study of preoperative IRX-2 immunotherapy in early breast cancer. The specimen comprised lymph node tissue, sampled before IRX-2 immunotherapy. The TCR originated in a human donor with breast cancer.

CDR3 DNA: TGTGCCAGCAGTTTACAGGGGGTAACGTCAACTAATGAAAAACTGTTTTTT. This gives the protein CASSLQGVTSTNEKLFF. V gene TRBV28 combines with J gene TRBJ1-4; TRBD1 aligns across 7 bases. The CDR3 runs 17 residues. Germline V gives CDR1 MDHEN, CDR2 SYDVKM. With V trimmed by 2 bases and J by 0 bases, 6 bases remained unmatched.